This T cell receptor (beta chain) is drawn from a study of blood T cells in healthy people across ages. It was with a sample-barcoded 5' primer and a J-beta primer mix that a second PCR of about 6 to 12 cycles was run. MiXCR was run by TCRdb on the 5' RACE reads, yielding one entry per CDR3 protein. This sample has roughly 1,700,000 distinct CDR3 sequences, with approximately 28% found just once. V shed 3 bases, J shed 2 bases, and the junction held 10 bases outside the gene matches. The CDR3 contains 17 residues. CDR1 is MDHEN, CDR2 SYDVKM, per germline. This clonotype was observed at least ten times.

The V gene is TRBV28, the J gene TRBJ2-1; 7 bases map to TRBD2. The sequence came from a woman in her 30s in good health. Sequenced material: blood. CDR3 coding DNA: TGTGCCAGCAGTTTTCCCTGGACTAGACCTACCTACAATGAGCAGTTCTTC. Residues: CASSFPWTRPTYNEQFF.